This T cell receptor (beta chain) was obtained from a study of STAT5B mutations in CD4+ large granular lymphocyte leukemia (dated by TCRdb to 2022 to 2024). At the level of the whole study: Among the healthy controls, the CDR3 'QG' motif was associated with a particular HLA allele. The study compared the TCRbeta repertoires of patients with CD4+ T-cell large granular lymphocyte leukemia against the TCRbeta repertoires of healthy blood donors. The purity of purified fractions was confirmed by flow cytometry on FACSCanto II or FACSVerse to exceed 95% among lymphocytes.

The immunoSEQ assay at survey resolution was used to sequence TCRbeta rearrangements from genomic DNA. The study's own analysis went as follows. In the TCR sequencing data, the smallest productive clonotype frequency that could be detected was 2.59 x 10-5. Analyses included only productive TCRbeta rearrangements, meaning complete and in-frame sequences. Sample clonality was computed as Simpson clonality in the immunoSEQ Analyzer version 3.0. Clones were binned by frequency as very rare, small, medium, large (1-20%) or hyperexpanded (>20%). Generation probabilities were estimated with OLGA 1.2.3, V-gene circos plots were made with VDJtools, specificities were looked up in VDJdb, and CDR3 motifs were identified with GLIPH. TCRdb obtained this table from immuneACCESS and retained in-frame rearrangements with V and J assigned. These tables miss some clones; where compared with another copy, unresolved V genes account for less than half of the shortfall, and the remainder is unexplained. The DNA was the basis for D and trimming; V, J and clone size are from that table. This sample lists 37,000 or so clones; roughly 76% were detected once. The ten largest clones add up to approximately 4% of the sample.

General conclusions and limits of the study: The main leukemic clonotypes were found to be private to each patient, although 25% of the main leukemic clonotypes were detected at low frequency in the non-leukemic repertoires of other patients. The data were not HLA-matched, and the higher clonality in CD4+ T-LGLL than in CD8+ T-LGLL could be due to the relatively small sample size. CD4-sorted patient repertoires appeared more clonal than healthy CD4+ repertoires, and this difference persisted after removing the putative leukemic clones. TRBV06-family usage was enriched among the top patient clones (8/27) compared with healthy controls (2/35).

The junction shows trimming of 0 bases on V and 8 bases on J, plus 17 bases between the germline ends. According to the germline V gene, CDR1 reads LGHNA and CDR2 reads YSLEER. Counted from cysteine to phenylalanine, this CDR3 has 16 amino acids. Only the CDR3 DNA is retained, 48 bases long and in frame from the first base. The healthy controls were 37 blood donors, and the buffy coats of these donors were supplied by the Finnish Red Cross blood service. All TCR-sequenced material derived from peripheral blood: patient blood samples and healthy donor buffy coats. Ficoll-Hypaque gradient centrifugation was used to isolate peripheral blood mononuclear cells. CD4+ cells were magnetically purified from the buffy coats of healthy controls. Genomic DNA was extracted using the Gentra Puregene Cell and Tissue kit, and a Qubit 2.0 fluorometer was used to quantify it. On this clone: It lacks a known antigen. No base quality values were provided; no much bigger clone lies one nucleotide off.

This TCR came from a human donor in good health. The V and J segments used are TRBV4-3 and TRBJ2-1; 6 matching bases give a weak D call of TRBD1. Sequenced: CD4+ T cells from blood buffy coats. The CDR3 is CASSQDYRQGRDEQFF. The DNA sequence is given as TGCGCCAGCAGCCAAGATTATCGGCAGGGGCGGGATGAGCAGTTCTTC.